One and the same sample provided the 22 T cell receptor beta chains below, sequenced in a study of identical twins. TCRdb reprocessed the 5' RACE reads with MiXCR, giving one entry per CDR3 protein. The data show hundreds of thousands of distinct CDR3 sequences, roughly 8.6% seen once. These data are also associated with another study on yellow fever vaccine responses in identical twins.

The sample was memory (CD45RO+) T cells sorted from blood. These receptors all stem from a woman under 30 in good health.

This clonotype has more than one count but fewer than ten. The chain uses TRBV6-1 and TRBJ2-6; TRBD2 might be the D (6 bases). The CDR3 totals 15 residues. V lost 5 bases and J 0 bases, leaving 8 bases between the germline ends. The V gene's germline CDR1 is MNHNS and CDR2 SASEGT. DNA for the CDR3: TGTGCCAGCAGTATCGGGGGCTCTGGGGCCAACGTCCTGACTTTC. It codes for CASSIGGSGANVLTF.

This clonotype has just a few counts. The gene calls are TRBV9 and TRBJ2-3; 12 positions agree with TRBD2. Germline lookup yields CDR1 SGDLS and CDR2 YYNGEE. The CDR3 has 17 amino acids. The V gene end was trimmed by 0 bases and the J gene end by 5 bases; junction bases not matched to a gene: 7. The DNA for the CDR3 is TGTGCCAGCAGCGTAGACCCGACACTAGCGGGAGGAGATACGCAGTATTTT. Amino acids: CASSVDPTLAGGDTQYF.

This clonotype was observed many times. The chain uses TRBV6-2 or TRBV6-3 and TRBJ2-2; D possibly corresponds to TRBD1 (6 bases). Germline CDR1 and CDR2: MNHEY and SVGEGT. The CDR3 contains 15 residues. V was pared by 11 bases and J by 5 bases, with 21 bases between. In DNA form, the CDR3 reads TGTGCCGCCATGGAAGAACAGGGTTTAACCGGGGAGCTGTTTTTT. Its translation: CAAMEEQGLTGELFF.

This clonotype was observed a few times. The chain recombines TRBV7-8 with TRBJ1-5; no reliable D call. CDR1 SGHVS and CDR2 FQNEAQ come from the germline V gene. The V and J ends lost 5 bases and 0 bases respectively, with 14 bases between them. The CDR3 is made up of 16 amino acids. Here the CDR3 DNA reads TGTGCCAGCAGCCAACAAGAAGGGAATAGCAATCAGCCCCAGCATTTT. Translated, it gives CASSQQEGNSNQPQHF.

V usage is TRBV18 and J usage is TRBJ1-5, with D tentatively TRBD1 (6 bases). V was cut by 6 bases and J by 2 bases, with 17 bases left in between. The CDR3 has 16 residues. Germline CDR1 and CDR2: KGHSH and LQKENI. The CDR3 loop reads CASSIDSGVGNQPQHF. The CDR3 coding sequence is TGTGCCAGCTCGATTGATTCAGGGGTAGGCAATCAGCCCCAGCATTTT.

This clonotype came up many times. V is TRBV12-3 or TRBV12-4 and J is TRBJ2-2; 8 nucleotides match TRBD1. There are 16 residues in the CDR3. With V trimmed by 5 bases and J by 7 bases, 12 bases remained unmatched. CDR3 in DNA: TGTGCCAGCAGTCCTCCAGCCTGGACAGGGAACGGGGAGCTGTTTTTT. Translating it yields CASSPPAWTGNGELFF.

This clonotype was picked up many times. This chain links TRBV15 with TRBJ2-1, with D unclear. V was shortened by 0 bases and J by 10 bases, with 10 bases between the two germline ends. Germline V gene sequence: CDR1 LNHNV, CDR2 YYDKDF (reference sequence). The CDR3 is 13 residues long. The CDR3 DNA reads TGTGCCACCAGCAGAGATCGGAGCAAGGAGCAGTTCTTC. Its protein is CATSRDRSKEQFF.

The CDR3 DNA reads TGTGCCAGCAGCTTAGCCCCGACAGGGGTGGGAGAGACCCAGTACTTC. Translating it yields CASSLAPTGVGETQYF. The chain recombines TRBV5-5 with TRBJ2-5, with 8 positions matching TRBD1. V was clipped by 2 bases and J by 4 bases; unmatched bases: 10. The CDR3 consists of 16 residues. CDR1 and CDR2 (germline): SGHKS, YYEKEE (reference sequence).

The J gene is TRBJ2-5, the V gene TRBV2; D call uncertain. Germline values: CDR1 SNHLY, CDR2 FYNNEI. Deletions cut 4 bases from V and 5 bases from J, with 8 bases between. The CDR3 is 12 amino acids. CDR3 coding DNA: TGTGCCAGCAGTGTTGGGAAGGAGACCCAGTACTTC. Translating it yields CASSVGKETQYF. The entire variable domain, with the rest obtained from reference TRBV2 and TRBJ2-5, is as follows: EPEVTQTPSHQVTQMGQEVILRCVPISNHLYFYWYRQILGQKVEFLVSFYNNEISEKSEIFDDQFSVERPDGSNFTLKIRSTKLEDSAMYFCASSVGKETQYFGPGTRLLVL.

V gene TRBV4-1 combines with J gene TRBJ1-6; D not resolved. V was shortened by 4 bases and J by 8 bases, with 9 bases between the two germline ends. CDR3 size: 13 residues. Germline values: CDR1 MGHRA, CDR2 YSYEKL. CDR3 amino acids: CASSPASDSPLHF. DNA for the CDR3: TGCGCCAGCAGCCCCGCGTCAGATTCACCCCTCCACTTT.

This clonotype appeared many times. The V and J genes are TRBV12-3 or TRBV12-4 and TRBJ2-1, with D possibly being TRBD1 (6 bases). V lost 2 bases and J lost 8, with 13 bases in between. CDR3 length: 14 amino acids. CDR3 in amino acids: CASSLIGAGDEQFF. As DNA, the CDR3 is TGTGCCAGCAGTTTAATAGGGGCAGGGGATGAGCAGTTCTTC.

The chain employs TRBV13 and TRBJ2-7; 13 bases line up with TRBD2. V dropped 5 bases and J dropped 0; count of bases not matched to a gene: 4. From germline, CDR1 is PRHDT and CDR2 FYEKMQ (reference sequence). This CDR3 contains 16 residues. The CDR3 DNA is TGTGCCAGCAGCACCCGGACTAGCGGGAGCTCCTACGAGCAGTACTTC. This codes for CASSTRTSGSSYEQYF.

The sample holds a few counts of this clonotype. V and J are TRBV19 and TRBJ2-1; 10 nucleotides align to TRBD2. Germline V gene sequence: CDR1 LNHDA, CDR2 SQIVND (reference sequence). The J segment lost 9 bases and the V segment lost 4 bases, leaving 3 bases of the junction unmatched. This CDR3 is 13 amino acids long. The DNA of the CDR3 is TGTGCCAGTAGTAGTAGCGGGAGGCGTGAGCAGTTCTTC. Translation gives CASSSSGRREQFF.

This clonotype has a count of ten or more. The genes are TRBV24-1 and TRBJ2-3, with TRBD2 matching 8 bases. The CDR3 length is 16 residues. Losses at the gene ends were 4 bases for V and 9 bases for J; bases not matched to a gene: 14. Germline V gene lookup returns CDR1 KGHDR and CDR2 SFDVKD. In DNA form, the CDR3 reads TGTGCCACCAGTGACCCCAGCGGGGGTGCGGTAGGGACGCAGTATTTT. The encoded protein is CATSDPSGGAVGTQYF.

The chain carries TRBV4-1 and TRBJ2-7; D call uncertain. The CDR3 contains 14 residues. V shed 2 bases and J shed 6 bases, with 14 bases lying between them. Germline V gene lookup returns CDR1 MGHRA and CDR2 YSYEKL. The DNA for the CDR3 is TGCGCCAGCAGCCAACCATCAAAGGGCTTCGAGCAGTACGTC. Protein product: CASSQPSKGFEQYV.

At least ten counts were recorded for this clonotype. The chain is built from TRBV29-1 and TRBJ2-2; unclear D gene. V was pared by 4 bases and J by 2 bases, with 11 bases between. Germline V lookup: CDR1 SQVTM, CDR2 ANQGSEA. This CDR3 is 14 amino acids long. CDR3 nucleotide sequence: TGCAGCGTTGTGGGCCAGCGTAACACCGGGGAGCTGTTTTTT. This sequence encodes CSVVGQRNTGELFF.

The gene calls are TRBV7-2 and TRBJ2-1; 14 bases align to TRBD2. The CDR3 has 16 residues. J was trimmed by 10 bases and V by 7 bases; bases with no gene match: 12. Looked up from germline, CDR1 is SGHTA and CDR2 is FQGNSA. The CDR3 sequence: CASTITGGLAGAEQFF. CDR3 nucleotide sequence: TGTGCCAGCACCATCACGGGGGGACTAGCGGGGGCCGAGCAGTTCTTC. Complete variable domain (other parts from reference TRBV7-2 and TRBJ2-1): GAGVSQSPSNKVTEKGKDVELRCDPISGHTALYWYRQSLGQGLEFLIYFQGNSAPDKSGLPSDRFSAERTGGSVSTLTIQRTQQEDSAVYLCASTITGGLAGAEQFFGPGTRLTVL.

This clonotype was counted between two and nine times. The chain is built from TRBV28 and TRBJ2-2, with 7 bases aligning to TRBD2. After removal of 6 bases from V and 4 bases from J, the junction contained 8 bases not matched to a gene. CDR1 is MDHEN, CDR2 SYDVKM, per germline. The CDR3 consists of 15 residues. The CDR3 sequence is CASSKRGGGTGELFF. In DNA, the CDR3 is TGTGCCAGCAGCAAGCGGGGAGGCGGCACCGGGGAGCTGTTTTTT.

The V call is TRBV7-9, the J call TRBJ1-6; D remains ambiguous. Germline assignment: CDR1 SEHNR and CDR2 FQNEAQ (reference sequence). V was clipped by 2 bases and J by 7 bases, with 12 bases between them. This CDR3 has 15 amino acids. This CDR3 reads CASSLYPESNSPLHF. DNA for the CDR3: TGTGCCAGCAGCTTATACCCGGAATCGAATTCACCCCTCCACTTT.

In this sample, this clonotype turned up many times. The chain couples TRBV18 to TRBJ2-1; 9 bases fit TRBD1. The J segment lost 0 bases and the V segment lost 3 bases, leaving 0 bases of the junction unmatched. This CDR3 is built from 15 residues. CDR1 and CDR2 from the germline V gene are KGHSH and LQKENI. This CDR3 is CASSPDRGSYNEQFF. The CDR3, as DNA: TGTGCCAGCTCACCGGACAGGGGCTCCTACAATGAGCAGTTCTTC.

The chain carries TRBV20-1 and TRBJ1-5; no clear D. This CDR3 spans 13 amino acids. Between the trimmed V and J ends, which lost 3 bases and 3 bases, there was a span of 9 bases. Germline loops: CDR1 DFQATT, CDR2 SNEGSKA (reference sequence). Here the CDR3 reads CSASGGLNQPQHF. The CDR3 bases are TGCAGTGCTAGCGGTGGGCTCAATCAGCCCCAGCATTTT.

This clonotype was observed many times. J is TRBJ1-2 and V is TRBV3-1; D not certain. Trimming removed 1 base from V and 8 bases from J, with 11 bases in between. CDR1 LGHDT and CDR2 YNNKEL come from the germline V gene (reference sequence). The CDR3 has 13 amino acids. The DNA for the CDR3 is TGTGCCAGCAGCCAAGCCCGGGTACGGGGCTACACCTTC. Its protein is CASSQARVRGYTF.